Sequencing of this T cell receptor beta chain was carried out in a study of a mutant IDH1 vaccine in newly diagnosed glioma. Study overall: Most patients had radiochemotherapy with temozolomide before enrollment; others had one alone.

CDR1 is SGHVS, CDR2 FQNEAQ, per germline. V was trimmed by 4 bases and J by 6 bases, leaving 15 bases between them. The CDR3 is made up of 15 amino acids. Using immunoSEQ multiplex PCR, the repertoire was profiled, and TCRdb retains in-frame clones only, with some absent. The sample lists tens of thousands of clones, 80% seen once, with roughly 9% in the top ten. Time point described: baseline, week 1 (first vaccination visit). Treatment given: pre-vaccination baseline after standard-of-care therapy. The sequence derives from a man aged 50-60 years with glioma. Some clones in this sample may be carry-over from other donors' samples. V gene TRBV7-8 combines with J gene TRBJ2-2; possible D gene TRBD2, 5 bases. The sample was peripheral blood mononuclear cells (PBMCs), taken from a glioma patient treated with radiotherapy, temozolomide or both. The CDR3 loop is CASSSTITGAGELFF. In DNA form, the CDR3 reads TGTGCCAGCAGCTCTACAATCACCGGGGCCGGGGAGCTGTTTTTT.